These 14 T cell receptor beta chains share one sample of origin, sequenced in a study of cytomegalovirus exposure and HLA in healthy donors. Primers for the PCR totalled 60 Vbeta and 13 Jbeta. Assay: immunoSEQ multiplex PCR; the TCRdb copy retains only in-frame clones and omits some. The data hold roughly 150,000 clones, with 55% to 70% observed a single time. The sample consisted of PBMCs. The receptors shown here come from a woman aged 25 to 39 in good health and CMV-seropositive.

This chain uses TRBV5-1 with TRBJ2-6, with D maybe TRBD2 (6 bases). The CDR3 extends over 15 amino acids. Per the germline V gene, CDR1 is SGHRS and CDR2 is YFSETQ. V lost 5 bases to trimming and J lost 4 bases, with 13 bases between them. The CDR3 sequence is CASRSAGRGANVLTF. In DNA, the CDR3 is TGCGCCAGCAGGTCAGCGGGCCGCGGGGCCAACGTCCTGACTTTC.

The chain links TRBV25-1 to TRBJ2-1; 8 bases match TRBD2. The germline V gene encodes CDR1 MGHDK and CDR2 SYGVNS. Unmatched junction bases numbered 9, after V lost 1 base and J lost 1 base. This CDR3 region has 18 residues. The DNA of the CDR3 is TGTGCCAGCAGTGAATCTGGGGGCGGGGGGCGATCCTACAATGAGCAGTTCTTC. It specifies CASSESGGGGRSYNEQFF.

This clone came up a few times. The CDR3 bases are TGTGCCATCAGTGAGAGTCAGGGCGCCCGTCAGCCCCAGCATTTT. It specifies CAISESQGARQPQHF. The chain joins TRBV10-3 to TRBJ1-5; maybe TRBD1 (5 bases). The CDR3 spans 15 residues. V was trimmed by 2 bases and J by 6 bases, leaving 14 bases between them. Germline V gene sequence: CDR1 ENHRY, CDR2 SYGVKD.

The chain carries TRBV27 and TRBJ2-7; a weak D match, TRBD1 (6 bases). The CDR3 is 15 residues long. In germline, CDR1 is MNHEY, CDR2 SMNVEV (reference sequence). Trimming cost V 6 bases and J 0 bases, with 15 bases left between them. The CDR3 sequence is CASRVGATYSYEQYF. CDR3 DNA sequence: TGTGCCAGCAGGGTGGGGGCCACTTACTCCTACGAGCAGTACTTC.

Only a few counts were recorded for this clone. The chain links TRBV6-6 to TRBJ1-5, with TRBD1 identical over 8 bases. The CDR3 contains 14 residues. Germline CDR1 MNHNY, CDR2 SVGAGI (reference sequence). The trim removed 5 bases at V and 1 base at J, leaving 1 base unmatched. The CDR3 region is CASSGQGSNQPQHF. The DNA for the CDR3 is TGTGCCAGCAGTGGACAGGGAAGCAATCAGCCCCAGCATTTT.

The chain couples TRBV7-8 to TRBJ1-5; D ambiguous. V was pared by 1 base and J by 7 bases, with 5 bases between. The CDR3 covers 12 residues. Germline V gene lookup returns CDR1 SGHVS and CDR2 FQNEAQ. This chain's CDR3 is CASSLGEQPQHF. CDR3 nucleotide sequence: TGTGCCAGCAGCTTAGGAGAGCAGCCCCAGCATTTT.

This rearrangement joins TRBV11-2 to TRBJ2-7; 7 bases fit TRBD2. The CDR3 loop spans 15 amino acids. V lost 0 bases, J lost 5 bases, and 7 bases stayed unmatched. CDR1 and CDR2 from the germline V gene are SGHAT and FQNNGV. CDR3 nucleotide sequence: TGTGCCAGCAGCTTAGAGGGCGGGAGAACCAACGAGCAGTACTTC. Its translation: CASSLEGGRTNEQYF.

This chain uses TRBV6-1 with TRBJ1-6, with 8 bases matching TRBD1. Germline-derived CDR1 and CDR2 are MNHNS and SASEGT. V dropped 11 bases and J dropped 6; count of bases not matched to a gene: 6. There are 13 residues in the CDR3. CDR3 nucleotide sequence: TGTGCCCCGGACAGGGCTGGTAATTCACCCCTCCACTTT. Translated, it gives CAPDRAGNSPLHF.

This clone showed up just once. The chain couples TRBV4-1 to TRBJ2-5, with D hard to call. The J call is uncertain, as TRBJ2-7 better fits the DNA end. The germline V gene encodes CDR1 MGHRA and CDR2 YSYEKL. There are 12 residues in the CDR3. As DNA, the CDR3 is TGCGCCAGCAGCCAAGATTCCTACGAGCAGTACTTC. Protein product: CASSQDSYEQYF.

This clone has only a few counts. The chain uses TRBV15 and TRBJ1-2, with no clear D. Trimming took 1 base from V and 3 from J, leaving 12 bases between them. This CDR3 has 15 residues. CDR1 LNHNV and CDR2 YYDKDF come from the germline V gene (reference sequence). CDR3 sequence: CATSRVETWDYGYTF. The CDR3 nucleotides read TGTGCCACCAGCAGAGTTGAGACTTGGGACTATGGCTACACCTTC.

The chain has TRBV18 and TRBJ1-2, with a weak D call TRBD1 (6 bases). V shed 2 bases and J shed 2 bases, with 9 bases lying between them. The CDR3 runs to 14 residues. CDR1 and CDR2 (germline): KGHSH, LQKENI. CDR3 sequence reads: CASSPKTGNYGYTF. In nucleotides, the CDR3 is TGTGCCAGCTCACCAAAGACAGGAAACTATGGCTACACCTTC.

The CDR3 spells CASSLERGGYEQYF. The CDR3 DNA reads as TGTGCCAGCAGCTTAGAGCGGGGGGGCTACGAGCAGTACTTC. The chain carries TRBV11-2 and TRBJ2-5; 9 bases match TRBD2. Judging by the DNA end, TRBJ2-7 fits better; the J call may be wrong. The CDR3 totals 14 residues. CDR1 is SGHAT, CDR2 FQNNGV, per germline.

This sequence joins TRBV6-1 and TRBJ2-7, with TRBD1 identical over 11 bases. V lost 6 bases, J lost 3 bases, and 7 bases stayed unmatched. Germline assignment: CDR1 MNHNS and CDR2 SASEGT. The CDR3 consists of 15 residues. The CDR3 region has the DNA TGTGCCAGCAGGGGATCGGACAGGGGGCTCTACGAGCAGTACTTC. It yields the protein CASRGSDRGLYEQYF.

The chain uses TRBV5-1 and TRBJ2-2; the match to TRBD2 covers 8 bases. Germline CDR1 reads SGHRS; CDR2 reads YFSETQ. Trimming removed 7 bases from V and 2 bases from J; junction bases left unmatched: 1. The CDR3 loop spans 13 amino acids. CDR3 loop: CASGLANTGELFF. CDR3 coding DNA: TGCGCCAGCGGACTAGCCAACACCGGGGAGCTGTTTTTT.